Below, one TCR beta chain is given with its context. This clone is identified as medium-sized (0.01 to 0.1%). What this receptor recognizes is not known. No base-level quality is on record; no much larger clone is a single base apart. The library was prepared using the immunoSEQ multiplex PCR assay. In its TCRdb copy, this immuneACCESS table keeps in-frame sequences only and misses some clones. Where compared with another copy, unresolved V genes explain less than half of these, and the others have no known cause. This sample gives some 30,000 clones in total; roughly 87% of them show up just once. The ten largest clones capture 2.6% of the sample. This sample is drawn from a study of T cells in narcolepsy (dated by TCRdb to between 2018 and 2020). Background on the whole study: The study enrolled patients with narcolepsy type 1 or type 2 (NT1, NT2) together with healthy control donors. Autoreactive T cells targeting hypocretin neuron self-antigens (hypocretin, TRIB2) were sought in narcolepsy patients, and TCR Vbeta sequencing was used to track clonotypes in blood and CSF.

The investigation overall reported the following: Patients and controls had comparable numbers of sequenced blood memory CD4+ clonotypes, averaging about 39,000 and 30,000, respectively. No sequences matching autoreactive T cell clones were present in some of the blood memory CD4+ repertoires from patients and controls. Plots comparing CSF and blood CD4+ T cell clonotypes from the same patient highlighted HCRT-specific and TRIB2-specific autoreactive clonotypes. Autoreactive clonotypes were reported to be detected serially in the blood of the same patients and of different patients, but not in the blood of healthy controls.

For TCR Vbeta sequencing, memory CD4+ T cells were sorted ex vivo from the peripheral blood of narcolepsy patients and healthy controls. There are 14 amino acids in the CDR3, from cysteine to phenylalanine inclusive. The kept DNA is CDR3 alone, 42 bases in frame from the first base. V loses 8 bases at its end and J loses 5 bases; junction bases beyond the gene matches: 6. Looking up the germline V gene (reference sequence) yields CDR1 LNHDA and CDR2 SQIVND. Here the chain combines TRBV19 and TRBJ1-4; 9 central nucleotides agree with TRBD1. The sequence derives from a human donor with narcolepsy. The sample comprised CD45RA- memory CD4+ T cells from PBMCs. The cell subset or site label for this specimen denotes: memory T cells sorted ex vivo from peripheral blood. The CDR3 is CASSWTGANEKLFF. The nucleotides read TGTGCCAGTTCTTGGACAGGGGCGAATGAAAAACTGTTTTTT. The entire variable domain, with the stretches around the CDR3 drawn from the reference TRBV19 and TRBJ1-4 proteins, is DGGITQSPKYLFRKEGQNVTLSCEQNLNHDAMYWYRQDPGQGLRLIYYSQIVNDFQKGDIAEGYSVSREKKESFPLTVTSAQKNPTAFYLCASSWTGANEKLFFGSGTQLSVL.